This T cell receptor (beta chain) was observed in a study of blood T cell repertoires in COVID-19. Study-level information: Samples came from the United States, Italy and Spain, spanning acute and convalescent COVID-19.

Original methodology: Amplified reference gene primers provided the basis for estimating nucleated cell counts. Method: immunoSEQ multiplex PCR; TCRdb's copy keeps in-frame clones and lacks some. Clone size and the V and J calls come from that table; the DNA yielded D and trimming. The sample records about 320,000 clones, roughly 90% being singletons. V was pared by 3 bases and J by 1 base, with 8 bases of the junction left unmatched. Germline V gives CDR1 SGHTA, CDR2 FQGNSA. This CDR3 is built from 16 residues. Participants were aged roughly 18 to 89 years from 24 US areas. Participant reports of clinical history set cohort assignment.

The chain uses TRBV7-2 and TRBJ2-5; 7 bases fit TRBD2. The sequence came from a woman aged 18 to 35 who had recovered from COVID-19. The material sequenced was PBMCs or T cells enriched from blood (not recorded which). CDR3 nucleotide sequence: TGTGCCAGCAGCTTGCGACGGGAGGCCCGCCAAGAGACCCAGTACTTC. It yields the protein CASSLRREARQETQYF.